This passage covers 5 T cell receptor beta chains from one sample sequenced in a study of CD8+CD57+ T cells in acquired aplastic anemia. Patients chosen for sequencing had CD8+CD57+ cells that had expanded, as shown by flow cytometry. The TCR beta profiling, which covered VDJ combination and CDR3 sequence, was carried out using genomic DNA as the template. TCRdb re-analysed the reads in MiXCR, keeping a single row per CDR3 protein. The table includes about 180,000 distinct CDR3 sequences, 48% detected once. Sequencing was done on a sample of sorted CD4+, CD8+, or CD8+CD57+ T cells (not recorded which) from PBMCs. Receptors originate from a human donor with aplastic anemia.

Many counts were recorded for this clonotype. V gene TRBV6-5 combines with J gene TRBJ1-1; D may be TRBD1 (5 bases). The CDR3 runs to 15 residues. V gave up 6 bases and J gave up 4 bases, with 18 bases separating them. Per the germline V gene, CDR1 is MNHEY and CDR2 is SVGAGI. This CDR3 reads CASSWAWAGGTEAFF. CDR3 nucleotides: TGTGCCAGCAGCTGGGCCTGGGCTGGGGGCACTGAAGCTTTCTTT.

Many counts were recorded for this clonotype. The J gene is TRBJ2-5, the V gene TRBV19; 9 bases are a match to TRBD2. V lost 1 base, J lost 5 bases, and 8 bases stayed unmatched. Germline V gene data show CDR1 as LNHDA and CDR2 as SQIVND (reference sequence). This CDR3 has 16 amino acids. CDR3 sequence reads: CASSIGPPSGMETQYF. Written as DNA, the CDR3 is TGTGCCAGTAGTATAGGCCCCCCTAGCGGGATGGAGACCCAGTACTTC.

This clonotype was counted many times. CDR3 loop: CASSFGGTVSEAFF. The CDR3 DNA sequence: TGTGCCAGCAGTTTTGGGGGGACGGTTTCTGAAGCTTTCTTT. The V call is TRBV12-3 or TRBV12-4, the J call TRBJ1-1; possibly TRBD1 for D (5 bases). V dropped 3 bases and J dropped 6 bases, with 14 bases sitting between them. The CDR3 covers 14 residues.

The J gene is TRBJ2-4, the V gene TRBV7-2, with D uncertain. Trimming removed 0 bases at V and 13 bases at J, with 10 bases between. Germline V CDR1 and CDR2: SGHTA, FQGNSA. The CDR3 consists of 12 residues. The CDR3 DNA follows: TGTGCCAGCAGCTTAGCGGTGGGTTACCAGTACTTC. It codes for CASSLAVGYQYF.

This clonotype came up many times. The chain uses TRBV14 and TRBJ2-4, with D perhaps matching TRBD2 (6 bases). Trimming removed 4 bases at V and 3 bases at J, with 10 bases between. Germline CDR1 reads SGHDN; CDR2 reads FVKESK. The length of the CDR3 is 14 residues. CDR3 nucleotides: TGTGCCAGCAGCCGATTGGGACTCAAAAACATTCAGTACTTC. Protein sequence: CASSRLGLKNIQYF. Full variable domain (rest looked up from reference TRBV14 and TRBJ2-4): EAGVTQFPSHSVIEKGQTVTLRCDPISGHDNLYWYRRVMGKEIKFLLHFVKESKQDESGMPNNRFLAERTGGTYSTLKVQPAELEDSGVYFCASSRLGLKNIQYFGAGTRLSVL.